The source of this T cell receptor (beta chain) is a study of blood T cell repertoires in COVID-19. Whole-study context: COVID-19 samples, acute and convalescent, were from the United States, Italy and Spain. From T cells, B-cell-depleted T cells, or PBMCs came the material, which was cDNA or gDNA.

The CDR3 spans 14 residues. Deletions cut 4 bases from V and 1 base from J, with 10 bases between. Germline CDR1 and CDR2: MDHEN and SYDVKM. Per the original methods: Reference gene primer amplification yielded estimated nucleated cell counts. The data were produced by immunoSEQ multiplex PCR, yet TCRdb's version contains in-frame clones alone and is incomplete. The DNA gave D and trimming, while V, J and clone size come from that table. The sample consists of approximately 360,000 clones, roughly 90% of them appearing once. This clone has just one count. The V and J genes are TRBV28 and TRBJ1-1; perhaps TRBD1 as D (5 bases). The receptor was derived from a man aged 18 to 35 with active or convalescent COVID-19. The sample was peripheral blood. The CDR3 region is CASSSTGENTEAFF. CDR3 bases: TGTGCCAGCAGTTCTACGGGGGAGAACACTGAAGCTTTCTTT.